Listed below are T cell receptor beta chains from one sample, sequenced in a study of STAT5B mutations in CD4+ large granular lymphocyte leukemia. Data came from immunoSEQ multiplex PCR; TCRdb stores just in-frame clones and leaves some out. The data contain 20,000 to 25,000 clones, roughly 78% of them seen just once; the ten biggest clones take up less than 0.85%. The source material was CD4+ T cells from blood buffy coats. Receptor source: a human donor in good health. The CDR3 runs from the conserved cysteine through the conserved F or W. A D gene is named only where the DNA matches it firmly. Size is stated for part of the rows, as once, few or many counts, or as a class when the clone is expanded.

>-|-|TRBJ2-7|TRBV5-4
CASSLRPGAFYEQYF
TGTGCCAGCAGCTTAAGACCGGGAGCCTTCTACGAGCAGTACTTC
>-|-|TRBJ1-2|TRBV5-4
CASKLGRYDGYTF
TGTGCCAGCAAACTCGGCAGGTACGATGGCTACACCTTC
>TRBD1|-|TRBJ1-2|TRBV7-9
CASSFSGQGYGYTF
TGTGCCAGCAGCTTTTCGGGACAGGGATATGGCTACACCTTC
>-|-|TRBJ2-7|TRBV11-2
CASSLVPYEQYF
TGTGCCAGCAGCTTAGTTCCCTACGAGCAGTACTTC
>-|-|TRBJ1-4|TRBV10-3
CAIAAGPEKLFF
TGTGCCATCGCGGCAGGGCCTGAAAAACTGTTTTTT
>TRBD2|-|TRBJ2-2|TRBV5-6
CASSLLAGGRGELFF
TGTGCCAGCAGCCTACTAGCGGGGGGGCGCGGGGAGCTGTTTTTT
>TRBD1|-|TRBJ2-7|TRBV7-3
CASSLGQGATHEQYF
TGTGCCAGCAGCCTGGGACAGGGGGCCACCCACGAGCAGTACTTC
>TRBD1|-|TRBJ2-5|TRBV7-2
CASSLAEGTGGVGWYF
TGTGCCAGCAGCTTAGCGGAGGGCACAGGGGGCGTGGGTTGGTACTTC
>-|-|TRBJ1-4|TRBV7-2
CASSLAGREKLFF
TGTGCCAGCAGCTTGGCGGGACGGGAAAAACTGTTTTTT
>TRBD2|-|TRBJ2-3|TRBV4-3
CASSPGLAGKTDTQYF
TGCGCCAGCAGCCCAGGACTAGCGGGGAAGACAGATACGCAGTATTTT
>-|-|TRBJ2-7|TRBV11-2
CASSLNFEQYF
TGTGCCAGCAGCTTAAACTTCGAGCAGTACTTC
>TRBD1|-|TRBJ1-6|TRBV11-3
CASSTQGRNSPLHF
TGTGCCAGCAGCACACAGGGGCGGAATTCACCCCTCCACTTT
>-|-|TRBJ1-6|TRBV2
CASSGGTALYNSPLHF
TGTGCCAGCAGTGGGGGAACAGCCCTTTATAATTCACCCCTCCACTTT
>TRBD2|once|TRBJ2-2|TRBV27
CASSPQGLAGAYTGELFF
TGTGCCAGCAGTCCCCAGGGACTAGCGGGGGCCTACACCGGGGAGCTGTTTTTT
>TRBD1|-|TRBJ2-7|TRBV28
CASSLYRGESVAYEQYF
TGTGCCAGCAGTTTATACAGGGGAGAATCGGTCGCCTACGAGCAGTACTTC
>-|-|TRBJ1-1|TRBV6-5
CASSYAGKVNTEAFF
TGTGCCAGCAGTTACGCCGGGAAGGTTAACACTGAAGCTTTCTTT
>-|-|TRBJ2-5|TRBV20-1
CSASSQETQYF
TGCAGTGCTAGCAGCCAAGAGACCCAGTACTTC
>-|few|TRBJ2-2|TRBV6-4
CASGTGPNTGELFF
TGTGCCAGCGGAACGGGGCCGAACACCGGGGAGCTGTTTTTT
>TRBD2|-|TRBJ2-1|TRBV7-2
CASSLWTSGLQEQFF
TGTGCCAGCAGCTTATGGACTAGCGGGCTCCAGGAGCAGTTCTTC
>-|once|TRBJ1-1|TRBV7-2
CASSLDREGFTEAFF
TGTGCCAGCAGCTTAGACCGGGAAGGGTTCACTGAAGCTTTCTTT
>TRBD2|-|TRBJ2-3|TRBV27
CASSRFLAGGLSDTQYF
TGTGCCAGCAGTCGATTCCTAGCGGGGGGGCTCTCAGATACGCAGTATTTT
>-|-|TRBJ1-4|TRBV5-1
CASSLGFRDEKLFF
TGCGCCAGCAGCTTGGGCTTCAGGGATGAAAAACTGTTTTTT
>-|-|TRBJ1-1|TRBV28
CASSQGSRAFF
TGTGCCAGCAGTCAGGGGTCTAGAGCTTTCTTT
>TRBD1|-|TRBJ1-2|TRBV19
CASSPGQGNYGYTF
TGTGCCAGTAGTCCCGGACAGGGCAACTATGGCTACACCTTC
>-|few|TRBJ2-1|TRBV6-1
CATIGWQGHNEQFF
TGTGCCACGATAGGCTGGCAGGGGCACAATGAGCAGTTCTTC
>-|-|TRBJ2-7|TRBV7-8
CASTRSRTLNYEQYF
TGTGCCAGCACCAGGAGCCGGACCCTGAACTACGAGCAGTACTTC
>TRBD2|-|TRBJ2-2|TRBV27
CASSLWGLGTGELFF
TGTGCCAGCAGTTTATGGGGACTAGGGACCGGGGAGCTGTTTTTT
>-|-|TRBJ1-6|TRBV19
CASSPPGRNSPLHF
TGTGCCAGTAGTCCTCCGGGCCGCAATTCACCCCTCCACTTT
>-|-|TRBJ2-7|TRBV28
CASSFRDPWRGGSYEQYF
TGTGCCAGCAGTTTCCGTGACCCCTGGAGGGGGGGCTCCTACGAGCAGTACTTC
>TRBD2|-|TRBJ2-7|TRBV5-1
CASSSGLAGTYEQYF
TGCGCCAGCAGCTCGGGACTAGCGGGAACCTACGAGCAGTACTTC
>TRBD1|-|TRBJ2-1|TRBV7-2
CASSPRGQQGSYNEQFF
TGTGCCAGCAGCCCAAGGGGTCAACAGGGGTCCTACAATGAGCAGTTCTTC
>-|-|TRBJ1-4|TRBV7-2
CASSLEGPTLTNEKLFF
TGTGCCAGCAGCTTAGAGGGCCCAACGCTTACTAATGAAAAACTGTTTTTT
>-|few|TRBJ2-7|TRBV2
CASKELASAYEQYF
TGTGCCAGCAAGGAGCTAGCGAGCGCCTACGAGCAGTACTTC